This TCR beta chain was profiled in a study of T-cell memory formation after mild COVID-19. Study results and limitations: Unconfirmed was the SARS-CoV-2 specificity of second-wave clones that peaked on day 37. Whereas later expanders leaned CD4+, clones contracting day 15 to 85 showed a balanced CD4/CD8 makeup. Prior to infection, memory already included some responding clones, suggesting cross-reactive memory joined.

Looked up from germline, CDR1 is LGHNA and CDR2 is YNFKEQ. There are 16 residues in the CDR3. With 0 bases clipped from V and 8 bases from J, the junction kept 8 bases outside the gene matches. TCR alpha and TCR beta cDNA libraries carrying sample barcodes and UMIs came from 5'RACE with constant-segment primers. Via MiXCR, TCRdb re-called the 5' RACE reads, giving one row per CDR3 protein. The data show roughly 600,000 distinct CDR3 sequences, around 17% seen once. In regard to this clonotype: Its antigen is not identified.

Sequenced: PBMCs or a T cell subset sorted from them (not recorded which). This clonotype was obtained from an adult woman who had mild COVID-19 (a few samples of this study predate the infection). Cell type and time point are not known. The rearrangement joins TRBV4-2 to TRBJ2-1; 9 bases fit TRBD2. The CDR3 nucleotides read TGTGCCAGCAGCCAAGATCGGGCGGGGGGGCCCGATGAGCAGTTCTTC. It translates to CASSQDRAGGPDEQFF.